A selection of T cell receptor beta chains follows, all from one sample in a study of blood T cell repertoires in COVID-19. Sequencing used immunoSEQ multiplex PCR; TCRdb keeps in-frame clones, though not all of them. The sample has more than 40,000 clones, just over 90% seen once; the top ten hold approximately 5%. The sample taken for sequencing was peripheral blood. These receptors came from a man in his sixties or seventies with acute or convalescent COVID-19. CDR3s leave out the opening cysteine and the closing phenylalanine or tryptophan. Clone size appears in some rows only: once, few, many, or a class for an expanded clone.

size,J,V,CDR3
few,TRBJ2-7,TRBV29-1,SVAISYEQY
once,TRBJ1-1,TRBV21-1,ASSRPGQGRNTEAF
.,TRBJ1-1,TRBV3-1/TRBV3-2,ASSLDRSVMNTEAF
.,TRBJ2-1,TRBV5-4,ASSGPGRPRNEQF
.,TRBJ2-7,TRBV5-1,ASSLAQGVTSYEQY
.,TRBJ2-3,TRBV5-6,ASSLGVNTQY
.,TRBJ1-2,TRBV6-5,ASSKDRPTYGYT
.,TRBJ1-6,TRBV5-6,ASSTSTGARNSPLH
.,TRBJ1-1,TRBV7-9,ASSLAAGMDTEAF
.,TRBJ1-1,TRBV6-2/TRBV6-3,ASSYTDRDPEAF
.,TRBJ1-2,TRBV6-4,ASSVRGDRAYGYT
.,TRBJ1-5,TRBV28,ASSLLSQPQH
.,TRBJ1-5,TRBV6-2/TRBV6-3,ASSSATSLYSNQPQH
.,TRBJ2-7,TRBV11-2,ASRPIRGGTGDHEQY